The 32 T cell receptor beta chains given below trace back to one sample, sequenced in a study of cytomegalovirus exposure and HLA in healthy donors. It was with 60 Vbeta and 13 Jbeta primers that the PCR ran. TCRdb's copy holds only in-frame clones and misses some; the assay was immunoSEQ multiplex PCR. The sample lists approximately 140,000 clones; approximately 80% were seen once. Specimen: PBMCs. These receptor sequences come from a middle-aged woman in good health and CMV-seropositive.

This clone was counted a single time. This chain links TRBV2 with TRBJ2-2; 7 bases are a match to TRBD1. This CDR3 region has 18 residues. Losses at the gene ends were 6 bases for V and 0 bases for J; bases not matched to a gene: 13. The V gene's germline CDR1 is SNHLY and CDR2 FYNNEI. The CDR3 loop is CASRGLPGGLANTGELFF. CDR3 bases: TGTGCCAGCAGGGGATTACCAGGGGGTCTCGCGAACACCGGGGAGCTGTTTTTT.

This clone was seen a few times. This chain connects TRBV11-2 to TRBJ2-3; maybe TRBD2 (5 bases). Trimming removed 4 bases at V and 0 bases at J, with 14 bases between. This CDR3 region has 16 residues. CDR1 is SGHAT, CDR2 FQNNGV, per germline. The CDR3 protein is CASSSGGWVSTDTQYF. The CDR3 DNA follows: TGTGCCAGCAGCTCCGGAGGCTGGGTGAGCACAGATACGCAGTATTTT.

The chain recombines TRBV18 with TRBJ1-1; TRBD1 aligns across 7 bases. Per germline, CDR1 KGHSH and CDR2 LQKENI. J lost 1 base, V lost 3 bases, and 8 bases had no gene match. The CDR3 is made up of 16 amino acids. This CDR3 is CASSPGTVRGNTEAFF. The CDR3 DNA is TGTGCCAGCTCACCCGGGACAGTTCGGGGGAACACTGAAGCTTTCTTT.

V is TRBV5-1 and J is TRBJ2-7; 16 bases map to TRBD2. The J segment lost 3 bases and the V segment lost 2 bases, leaving 5 bases of the junction unmatched. Germline loops: CDR1 SGHRS, CDR2 YFSETQ. The CDR3 contains 17 residues. The CDR3 loop is CASSLGTSGRVGYEQYF. Here the CDR3 DNA reads TGCGCCAGCAGCTTAGGGACTAGCGGGAGGGTTGGCTACGAGCAGTACTTC.

The gene calls are TRBV7-3 and TRBJ2-3; no firm D call. With 2 bases removed from V and 8 bases from J, the gap between germline ends came to 17 bases. CDR1 and CDR2 (germline): SGHTA, FQGTGA. The CDR3 runs 15 residues. Here the CDR3 DNA reads TGTGCCAGCAGCTTATTGCCCCGAAGCCTCGGTACGCAGTATTTT. It specifies CASSLLPRSLGTQYF.

The chain employs TRBV11-2 and TRBJ2-1; 10 positions match TRBD2. The V and J ends lost 5 bases and 3 bases, in that order; junction bases with no gene match: 4. This CDR3 contains 15 residues. The germline gives CDR1 SGHAT, CDR2 FQNNGV. The CDR3 is CASSPTSGFYNEQFF. CDR3 sequence (DNA): TGTGCCAGCAGCCCGACTAGCGGGTTCTACAATGAGCAGTTCTTC.

The chain carries TRBV10-3 and TRBJ2-3; D is perhaps TRBD1 (5 bases). Per germline, CDR1 ENHRY and CDR2 SYGVKD. Trimming shortened V by 0 bases and J by 2 bases, and 9 bases separated the two germline ends. The CDR3 spans 15 residues. The CDR3 region has the DNA TGTGCCATCAGTGAGTCGAACAGGTTCACAGATACGCAGTATTTT. This codes for CAISESNRFTDTQYF.

This clone was counted once. The chain carries TRBV7-9 and TRBJ1-6, with 8 positions matching TRBD1. The CDR3 runs 15 residues. After removal of 5 bases from V and 9 bases from J, the junction contained 9 bases not matched to a gene. The V gene's germline CDR1 is SEHNR and CDR2 FQNEAQ (reference sequence). CDR3 sequence (DNA): TGTGCCAGCAGCCCAGCCGGGACAGGCGGTTCACCCCTCCACTTT. Translated: CASSPAGTGGSPLHF.

This chain joins TRBV5-4 and TRBJ2-5; D unclear. The germline V gene has CDR1 SGHNT and CDR2 YYREEE (reference sequence). V lost 2 bases and J 5 bases, leaving 7 bases between the germline ends. The CDR3 contains 12 residues. CDR3 amino acids: CASSFPRETQYF. The CDR3 coding sequence is TGTGCCAGCAGCTTTCCCCGGGAGACCCAGTACTTC.

This sequence joins TRBV6-5 and TRBJ1-2, with D possibly TRBD1 on 6 matching bases. The germline V and J ends were trimmed by 5 bases and 7 bases, with 11 bases remaining between them. This CDR3 contains 12 residues. Germline V gene data show CDR1 as MNHEY and CDR2 as SVGAGI. CDR3 nucleotides: TGTGCCAGCAGTCCAGGGGTCCGTGGCTACACCTTC. This gives the protein CASSPGVRGYTF.

This CDR3 reads CSVSQGPETQYF. CDR3 DNA: TGCAGCGTTTCACAGGGGCCGGAGACCCAGTACTTC. The chain has TRBV29-1 and TRBJ2-5; TRBD1 aligns across 7 bases. The germline V gene encodes CDR1 SQVTM and CDR2 ANQGSEA. The CDR3 runs to 12 residues. The ends lost 5 bases at V and 5 bases at J; junction bases unmatched: 5. The complete variable domain, with remaining parts taken from reference TRBV29-1 and TRBJ2-5, reads SAVISQKPSRDICQRGTSLTIQCQVDSQVTMMFWYRQQPGQSLTLIATANQGSEATYESGFVIDKFPISRPNLTFSTLTVSNMSPEDSSIYLCSVSQGPETQYFGPGTRLLVL.

This chain joins TRBV11-2 and TRBJ2-7; D perhaps matches TRBD1 (5 bases). Germline V gives CDR1 SGHAT, CDR2 FQNNGV. The CDR3 sequence is 14 residues long. The ends were cut back, 0 bases at V and 3 bases at J, with 9 bases in the middle. CDR3 nucleotide sequence: TGTGCCAGCAGCTTAGATGGGGCTTACTACGAGCAGTACTTC. Its protein is CASSLDGAYYEQYF.

This rearrangement joins TRBV11-3 to TRBJ1-2, with D unclear. The CDR3 length is 13 residues. CDR1 is SGHNT, CDR2 YENEEA, per germline. Trimming pared 0 bases from V and 8 bases from J, leaving 10 bases between. The CDR3 bases are TGTGCCAGCAGCTTAGAGGACTTCTTGGGCTACACCTTC. This sequence encodes CASSLEDFLGYTF. Complete variable domain (other parts from reference TRBV11-3 and TRBJ1-2): EAGVVQSPRYKIIEKKQPVAFWCNPISGHNTLYWYLQNLGQGPELLIRYENEEAVDDSQLPKDRFSAERLKGVDSTLKIQPAELGDSAVYLCASSLEDFLGYTFGSGTRLTVV.

This chain uses TRBV28 with TRBJ2-5; 8 nucleotides match TRBD1. V dropped 5 bases and J dropped 7; count of bases not matched to a gene: 6. Germline CDR1 and CDR2: MDHEN and SYDVKM. The CDR3 sequence is 13 residues long. The CDR3 DNA reads TGTGCCAGCAGTCTACAGGGGGGAGGGACCCAGTACTTC. Its translation: CASSLQGGGTQYF.

About this clone itself: Other nucleotide sequences from this sample produce the same CDR3. The chain links TRBV6-6 to TRBJ2-7; D may be TRBD1 (6 bases). The CDR3 has 13 amino acids. In germline, CDR1 is MNHNY, CDR2 SVGAGI (reference sequence). V was shortened by 6 bases and J by 4 bases, with 13 bases between the two germline ends. CDR3 in amino acids: CASSRQGSYEQYF. For the CDR3, the DNA is TGTGCCAGCAGCCGCCAGGGGAGTTACGAGCAGTACTTC.

The V call is TRBV2, the J call TRBJ2-7; a weak D match, TRBD1 (6 bases). V was clipped by 6 bases and J by 3 bases, with 9 bases between them. The CDR3 is 12 amino acids. Germline CDR1 reads SNHLY; CDR2 reads FYNNEI. DNA of the CDR3: TGTGCCAGCAGCGGGACATACTACGAGCAGTACTTC. Translation: CASSGTYYEQYF. Filled out from reference TRBV2 and TRBJ2-7, the complete variable domain reads EPEVTQTPSHQVTQMGQEVILRCVPISNHLYFYWYRQILGQKVEFLVSFYNNEISEKSEIFDDQFSVERPDGSNFTLKIRSTKLEDSAMYFCASSGTYYEQYFGPGTRLTVT.

This sequence joins TRBV2 and TRBJ2-3, with D perhaps TRBD2 (5 bases). Germline loops: CDR1 SNHLY, CDR2 FYNNEI. The CDR3 runs to 16 residues. Between the trimmed V and J ends, which lost 4 bases and 4 bases, there was a span of 18 bases. CDR3 DNA: TGTGCCAGCAGTGCTACCGGTCCTAGGCGGGCAGATACGCAGTATTTT. This translates into CASSATGPRRADTQYF. The variable domain in full, with the rest retrieved from reference TRBV2 and TRBJ2-3, is EPEVTQTPSHQVTQMGQEVILRCVPISNHLYFYWYRQILGQKVEFLVSFYNNEISEKSEIFDDQFSVERPDGSNFTLKIRSTKLEDSAMYFCASSATGPRRADTQYFGPGTRLTVL.

This clone was observed a handful of times. The gene calls are TRBV19 and TRBJ2-7, with D perhaps TRBD1 (6 bases). The germline gives CDR1 LNHDA, CDR2 SQIVND (reference sequence). The CDR3 runs to 14 residues. V lost 6 bases, J lost 5 bases, and 17 bases lay in between. Written as DNA, the CDR3 is TGTGCCAGTAGAAATCAGGGGATCAGCGACGAGCAGTACTTC. Amino acids: CASRNQGISDEQYF.

This chain connects TRBV5-8 to TRBJ2-5; D perhaps matches TRBD2 (6 bases). Germline values: CDR1 SGHTS, CDR2 YDEGEE. V dropped 4 bases and J dropped 0 bases, with 13 bases sitting between them. The CDR3 contains 15 residues. The CDR3 nucleotides are TGTGCCAGCAGCATGCAAAGGAGGGACCAAGAGACCCAGTACTTC. Translation: CASSMQRRDQETQYF.

The V gene is TRBV6-5, the J gene TRBJ1-1; D not resolved. Germline assignment: CDR1 MNHEY and CDR2 SVGAGI. The CDR3 sequence is 14 residues long. V lost 7 bases and J 7 bases, leaving 19 bases between the germline ends. As DNA, the CDR3 is TGTGCCAGCATCCCGGATGGAGTAGCATTTGAAGCTTTCTTT. As protein: CASIPDGVAFEAFF.

Of note for this clone: Other DNA sequences in the same sample also yield this CDR3. The chain is built from TRBV28 and TRBJ1-5; D gene ambiguous. CDR3 length equals 12 residues. Germline CDR1 is MDHEN and CDR2 is SYDVKM. Trimming removed 6 bases from V and 7 bases from J, with 10 bases in between. In nucleotides, the CDR3 is TGTGCCAGCAGCCTGACTGGGCAGCCCCAGCATTTT. Translating it yields CASSLTGQPQHF.

CDR3 sequence: CASSQGPSDREIRGYEQYF. The CDR3 DNA is TGCGCCAGCAGCCAAGGCCCCTCCGACAGGGAGATAAGGGGCTACGAGCAGTACTTC. V and J are TRBV4-1 and TRBJ2-7, with TRBD1 identical over 7 bases. The CDR3 loop spans 19 amino acids. CDR1 is MGHRA, CDR2 YSYEKL, per germline. J gave up 3 bases and V 1 base, and 18 bases lay outside the gene matches.

This clone was seen just once. This rearrangement joins TRBV7-9 to TRBJ2-7; TRBD1 aligns across 7 bases. The CDR3 is 15 residues long. Unmatched junction bases numbered 14, after V lost 5 bases and J lost 7 bases. The germline gives CDR1 SEHNR, CDR2 FQNEAQ (reference sequence). The CDR3 loop reads CASSPGGDYGWEQYF. The CDR3 nucleotides are TGTGCCAGCAGCCCAGGGGGAGATTACGGATGGGAGCAGTACTTC.

This clone was seen a handful of times. The rearrangement links TRBV25-1 to TRBJ1-4; D is ambiguous. Germline assignment: CDR1 MGHDK and CDR2 SYGVNS. The CDR3 has 15 residues. Trimming shortened V by 1 base and J by 0 bases, and 6 bases separated the two germline ends. CDR3 loop: CASSEFPTTNEKLFF. The DNA for the CDR3 is TGTGCCAGCAGTGAATTCCCCACAACTAATGAAAAACTGTTTTTT.

The chain combines TRBV27 with TRBJ2-7, with TRBD2 matching over 9 bases. Trimming took 2 bases from V and 6 from J; bases not matched to a gene: 8. The CDR3 is made up of 15 amino acids. Germline loops: CDR1 MNHEY, CDR2 SMNVEV (reference sequence). The CDR3 DNA sequence: TGTGCCAGCAGTTTAAGCGCGGGAGGGCCACTCGAGCAGTACTTC. Protein: CASSLSAGGPLEQYF.

The V and J genes are TRBV9 and TRBJ2-5, with D hard to call. Trimming shortened V by 0 bases and J by 5 bases, and 8 bases separated the two germline ends. The V gene's germline CDR1 is SGDLS and CDR2 YYNGEE. The CDR3 extends over 13 amino acids. CDR3 loop: CASSVDPRETQYF. CDR3 DNA sequence: TGTGCCAGCAGCGTAGACCCCCGGGAGACCCAGTACTTC.

The chain has TRBV5-1 and TRBJ2-7, with TRBD2 matching over 7 bases. Losses at the gene ends were 0 bases for V and 5 bases for J; bases not matched to a gene: 8. Germline CDR1 SGHRS, CDR2 YFSETQ. This CDR3 comprises 15 residues. The CDR3 nucleotides read TGCGCCAGCAGCTTGGGCGGGAGCTCCCCCCACGAGCAGTACTTC. Amino acids: CASSLGGSSPHEQYF.

The rearrangement joins TRBV18 to TRBJ2-1, with D perhaps matching TRBD1 (5 bases). The V gene's germline CDR1 is KGHSH and CDR2 LQKENI. Trimming pared 4 bases from V and 3 bases from J, leaving 7 bases between. The CDR3 loop spans 13 amino acids. The CDR3: CASSRGGYNEQFF. The CDR3 DNA follows: TGTGCCAGCTCACGGGGCGGCTACAATGAGCAGTTCTTC.

The CDR3 here is CASSELLGTISEQYF. The CDR3, as DNA: TGTGCCAGTAGTGAGCTTTTGGGGACAATTAGCGAGCAGTACTTC. The chain carries TRBV19 and TRBJ2-7; D might be TRBD1 (6 bases). The V and J ends lost 5 bases and 6 bases respectively, with 20 bases between them. Germline lookup yields CDR1 LNHDA and CDR2 SQIVND (reference sequence). The CDR3 is made up of 15 amino acids. The full variable domain, in which reference TRBV19 and TRBJ2-7 provide the parts outside the CDR3, is DGGITQSPKYLFRKEGQNVTLSCEQNLNHDAMYWYRQDPGQGLRLIYYSQIVNDFQKGDIAEGYSVSREKKESFPLTVTSAQKNPTAFYLCASSELLGTISEQYFGPGTRLTVT.

The chain links TRBV4-1 to TRBJ2-1; D remains ambiguous. In germline, CDR1 is MGHRA, CDR2 YSYEKL. The CDR3 totals 14 residues. Trimming pared 0 bases from V and 7 bases from J, leaving 10 bases between. CDR3 residues: CASSQEWSLNEQFF. The CDR3 DNA is TGCGCCAGCAGCCAAGAATGGTCTCTAAATGAGCAGTTCTTC.

The rearrangement joins TRBV11-3 to TRBJ1-4, with D unclear. Per germline, CDR1 SGHNT and CDR2 YENEEA. The germline V and J ends were trimmed by 4 bases and 0 bases, with 18 bases remaining between them. The CDR3 contains 18 residues. The CDR3 region is CASSYEGSGVATNEKLFF. CDR3 nucleotides: TGTGCCAGCAGCTATGAGGGATCGGGAGTTGCAACTAATGAAAAACTGTTTTTT. The variable domain in full, completed from reference TRBV11-3 and TRBJ1-4, reads EAGVVQSPRYKIIEKKQPVAFWCNPISGHNTLYWYLQNLGQGPELLIRYENEEAVDDSQLPKDRFSAERLKGVDSTLKIQPAELGDSAVYLCASSYEGSGVATNEKLFFGSGTQLSVL.

V gene TRBV13 combines with J gene TRBJ2-1, with 8 bases aligning to TRBD2. With 1 base clipped from V and 9 bases from J, the junction kept 14 bases outside the gene matches. The CDR3 spans 17 residues. Germline CDR1 reads PRHDT; CDR2 reads FYEKMQ (reference sequence). The CDR3 loop is CASSLATGAGGQGEQFF. In DNA form, the CDR3 reads TGTGCCAGCAGCTTAGCCACGGGGGCGGGAGGCCAGGGTGAGCAGTTCTTC.